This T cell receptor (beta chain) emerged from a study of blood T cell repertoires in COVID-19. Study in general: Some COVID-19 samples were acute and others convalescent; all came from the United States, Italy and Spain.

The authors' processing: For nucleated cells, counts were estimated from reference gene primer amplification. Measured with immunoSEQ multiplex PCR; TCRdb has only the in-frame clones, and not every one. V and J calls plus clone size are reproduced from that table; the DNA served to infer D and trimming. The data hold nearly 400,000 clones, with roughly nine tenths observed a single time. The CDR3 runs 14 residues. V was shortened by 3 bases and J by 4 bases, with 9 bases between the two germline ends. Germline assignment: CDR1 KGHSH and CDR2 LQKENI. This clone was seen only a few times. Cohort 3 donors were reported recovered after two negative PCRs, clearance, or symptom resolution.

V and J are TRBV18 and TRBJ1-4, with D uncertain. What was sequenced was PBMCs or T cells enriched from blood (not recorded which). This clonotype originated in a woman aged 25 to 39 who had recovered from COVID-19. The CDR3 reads CASSPTDNNEKLFF. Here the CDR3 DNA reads TGTGCCAGCTCACCCACCGACAATAATGAAAAACTGTTTTTT.